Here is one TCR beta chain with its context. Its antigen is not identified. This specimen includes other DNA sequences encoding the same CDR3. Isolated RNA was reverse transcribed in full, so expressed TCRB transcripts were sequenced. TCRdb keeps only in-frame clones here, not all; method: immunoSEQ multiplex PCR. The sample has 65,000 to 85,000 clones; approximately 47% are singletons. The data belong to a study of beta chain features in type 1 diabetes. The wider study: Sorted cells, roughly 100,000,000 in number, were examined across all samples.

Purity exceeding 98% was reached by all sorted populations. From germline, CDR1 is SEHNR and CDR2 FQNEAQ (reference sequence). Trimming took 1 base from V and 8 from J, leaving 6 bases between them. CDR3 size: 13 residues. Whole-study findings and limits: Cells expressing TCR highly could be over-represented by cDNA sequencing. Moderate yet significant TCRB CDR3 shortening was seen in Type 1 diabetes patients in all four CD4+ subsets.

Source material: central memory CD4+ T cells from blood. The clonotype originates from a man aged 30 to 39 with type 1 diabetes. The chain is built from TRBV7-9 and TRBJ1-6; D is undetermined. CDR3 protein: CASSLDSDSPLHF. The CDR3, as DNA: TGTGCCAGCAGCTTAGACAGTGATTCACCCCTCCACTTT. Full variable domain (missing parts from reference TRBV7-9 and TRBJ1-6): DTGVSQNPRHKITKRGQNVTFRCDPISEHNRLYWYRQTLGQGPEFLTYFQNEAQLEKSRLLSDRFSAERPKGSFSTLEIQRTEQGDSAMYLCASSLDSDSPLHFGNGTRLTVT.